These 21 T cell receptor beta chains were all obtained from the same sample, sequenced in a study of blood T cell repertoires in COVID-19. The table came from immunoSEQ multiplex PCR; TCRdb's copy has only in-frame clones and leaves some out. In the table there are roughly 260,000 clones, around 90% of which are singletons. Sequenced material: PBMCs or T cells enriched from blood (not recorded which). The receptors derive from a woman in her twenties or thirties with acute COVID-19.

This chain links TRBV19 with TRBJ2-1; a possible D gene is TRBD2 (5 bases). Trimming pared 7 bases from V and 7 bases from J, leaving 26 bases between. The CDR3 length is 17 residues. Germline CDR1 reads LNHDA; CDR2 reads SQIVND (reference sequence). This CDR3 is CASTPGHGEIRFNEQFF. The CDR3 DNA reads as TGTGCCAGTACTCCCGGGCACGGGGAAATTAGGTTTAATGAGCAGTTCTTC.

This chain links TRBV3-1 (or the pseudogene TRBV3-2) with TRBJ2-5; D may be TRBD1 (6 bases). Trimming removed 4 bases at V and 5 bases at J, with 8 bases between. Germline V lookup: CDR1 LGHDT, CDR2 YNNKEL (reference sequence). There are 12 residues in the CDR3. The CDR3, as DNA: TGTGCCAGCAGCCCAAGGGGGGAGACCCAGTACTTC. As protein: CASSPRGETQYF.

The V gene is TRBV7-9, the J gene TRBJ2-3, with D perhaps TRBD2 (5 bases). The CDR3 consists of 16 residues. Between the trimmed V and J ends, which lost 5 bases and 3 bases, there was a span of 18 bases. Germline loops: CDR1 SEHNR, CDR2 FQNEAQ (reference sequence). DNA for the CDR3: TGTGCCAGCAGCCGGATAACTAGTTTTCTTACAGATACGCAGTATTTT. Translation: CASSRITSFLTDTQYF.

The V and J genes are TRBV7-9 and TRBJ1-4; 10 bases map to TRBD1. Germline V lookup: CDR1 SEHNR, CDR2 FQNEAQ (reference sequence). V shed 3 bases, J shed 10 bases, and the junction held 11 bases outside the gene matches. CDR3 length: 16 amino acids. Here the CDR3 DNA reads TGTGCCAGCAGCTTGATAGGGTCGGGACAGGGGATAAAACTGTTTTTT. This sequence encodes CASSLIGSGQGIKLFF.

V and J are TRBV24-1 and TRBJ1-2; 8 bases map to TRBD1. The junction had 8 bases not matched to a gene; V was cut back by 3 bases and J by 6 bases. The V gene's germline CDR1 is KGHDR and CDR2 SFDVKD. The CDR3 runs 15 residues. CDR3 residues: CATSDVGQGNHGYTF. The CDR3 DNA reads as TGTGCCACCAGTGATGTAGGACAGGGAAATCATGGCTACACCTTC.

V is TRBV3-1 (or the pseudogene TRBV3-2) and J is TRBJ1-1, with D possibly matching TRBD1 (6 bases). V lost 4 bases and J lost 1, with 10 bases in between. Germline lookup yields CDR1 LGHDT and CDR2 YNNKEL (reference sequence). This CDR3 is 14 amino acids long. CDR3 residues: CASSPTGRNTEAFF. Here the CDR3 DNA reads TGTGCCAGCAGCCCGACAGGCCGGAACACTGAAGCTTTCTTT.

CDR3: CASSPQGSSRLSTEAFF. CDR3 DNA: TGTGCCAGCAGCCCACAGGGTTCTTCGCGCCTCTCCACTGAAGCTTTCTTT. The rearrangement joins TRBV4-2 to TRBJ1-1, with D possibly TRBD1 on 6 matching bases. Germline-derived CDR1 and CDR2 are LGHNA and YNFKEQ. CDR3 length: 17 residues. V was trimmed by 4 bases and J by 4 bases, leaving 22 bases between them.

The chain combines TRBV9 with TRBJ2-5, with TRBD2 matching over 13 bases. Losses at the gene ends were 0 bases for V and 4 bases for J; bases not matched to a gene: 3. This CDR3 is built from 16 residues. From germline, CDR1 is SGDLS and CDR2 YYNGEE. CDR3 residues: CASSVGTSGSLETQYF. The CDR3 nucleotides read TGTGCCAGCAGCGTAGGGACTAGCGGGAGCTTAGAGACCCAGTACTTC.

The chain recombines TRBV20-1 with TRBJ1-2, with TRBD1 identical over 7 bases. There are 12 residues in the CDR3. Germline loops: CDR1 DFQATT, CDR2 SNEGSKA (reference sequence). The trim removed 3 bases at V and 4 bases at J, leaving 2 bases unmatched. In DNA form, the CDR3 reads TGCAGTGCTAGTAGGGACAGCTATGGCTACACCTTC. It specifies CSASRDSYGYTF.

The chain has TRBV18 and TRBJ2-5; perhaps TRBD2 as D (6 bases). The CDR3 is made up of 19 amino acids. From germline, CDR1 is KGHSH and CDR2 LQKENI. Deletions cut 1 base from V and 5 bases from J, with 26 bases between. The CDR3 protein is CASSPQDPLGGILGETQYF. In DNA, the CDR3 is TGTGCCAGCTCACCACAGGACCCTCTGGGCGGGATCCTCGGGGAGACCCAGTACTTC. Combining the CDR3 with reference TRBV18 and TRBJ2-5 gives the whole variable domain NAGVMQNPRHLVRRRGQEARLRCSPMKGHSHVYWYRQLPEEGLKFMVYLQKENIIDESGMPKERFSAEFPKEGPSILRIQQVVRGDSAAYFCASSPQDPLGGILGETQYFGPGTRLLVL.

This sequence joins TRBV5-1 and TRBJ2-2; the D is unclear. The germline V and J ends were trimmed by 1 base and 1 base, with 5 bases remaining between them. Germline V CDR1 and CDR2: SGHRS, YFSETQ. The CDR3 has 14 residues. CDR3 in DNA: TGCGCCAGCAGCTTGTCCCGGAACACCGGGGAGCTGTTTTTT. Translating gives CASSLSRNTGELFF.

V is TRBV7-3 and J is TRBJ2-3; TRBD2 agrees at 16 bases. The V segment lost 5 bases and the J segment 5 bases; nucleotides outside the gene matches: 13. This CDR3 has 19 residues. Germline CDR1 SGHTA, CDR2 FQGTGA. CDR3 residues: CASSPTGTSGRASGDTQYF. CDR3 nucleotide sequence: TGTGCCAGCAGCCCTACGGGGACTAGCGGGAGGGCCAGCGGAGATACGCAGTATTTT. The full variable domain, rest sourced from reference TRBV7-3 and TRBJ2-3, is GAGVSQTPSNKVTEKGKYVELRCDPISGHTALYWYRQSLGQGPEFLIYFQGTGAADDSGLPNDRFFAVRPEGSVSTLKIQRTERGDSAVYLCASSPTGTSGRASGDTQYFGPGTRLTVL.

The chain joins TRBV3-1 (or the pseudogene TRBV3-2) to TRBJ2-1; the match to TRBD1 covers 7 bases. Germline values: CDR1 LGHDT, CDR2 YNNKEL (reference sequence). The CDR3 has 17 residues. V dropped 0 bases and J dropped 4; count of bases not matched to a gene: 9. The CDR3: CASSQDLRDSPYNEQFF. Here the CDR3 DNA reads TGTGCCAGCAGCCAAGACCTCCGGGACAGCCCTTACAATGAGCAGTTCTTC.

The chain combines TRBV5-4 with TRBJ2-1, with no clear D. The V end lost 1 base, the J end lost 7 bases, and 3 bases lay between the germline ends. Germline V gene sequence: CDR1 SGHNT, CDR2 YYREEE (reference sequence). This CDR3 is built from 11 residues. CDR3 nucleotide sequence: TGTGCCAGCAGCTTGTCAAATGAGCAGTTCTTC. The encoded protein is CASSLSNEQFF.

The CDR3 reads CASRLAGVKEQYF. In nucleotides, the CDR3 is TGTGCCAGCAGACTAGCGGGAGTAAAGGAGCAGTACTTC. The rearrangement links TRBV13 to TRBJ2-7; 11 nucleotides line up with TRBD2. CDR1 and CDR2 from the germline V gene are PRHDT and FYEKMQ (reference sequence). Germline trimming cut 6 bases from V and 7 bases from J; bases unmatched to any gene: 5. The CDR3 extends over 13 amino acids.

The J gene is TRBJ2-1, the V gene TRBV6-4; a possible D gene is TRBD2 (6 bases). The germline CDR1 and CDR2 sequences are MRHNA and SNTAGT. V was clipped by 4 bases and J by 5 bases, with 6 bases between them. The CDR3 extends over 12 amino acids. The CDR3 region has the DNA TGTGCCAGCAGTGGGGGGGACAATGAGCAGTTCTTC. Residues: CASSGGDNEQFF.

This clone was observed a handful of times. The CDR3 loop reads CASYRVGHQPQHF. The CDR3 DNA sequence: TGTGCCAGCTACAGGGTAGGCCATCAGCCCCAGCATTTT. V usage is TRBV28 and J usage is TRBJ1-5; tentatively, D is TRBD1 (6 bases). Germline V CDR1 and CDR2: MDHEN, SYDVKM. V lost 8 bases and J 5 bases, leaving 13 bases between the germline ends. This CDR3 comprises 13 residues.

CDR3 DNA sequence: TGCGCCAGCAGTCAAGTTATGGAGCACTATTCCTACGAGCAGTACTTC. Translated: CASSQVMEHYSYEQYF. This chain links TRBV23-1 with TRBJ2-7; D is uncertain. TRBV23-1 is known as an ORF, though its function is uncertain. This CDR3 spans 16 amino acids. V lost 2 bases and J lost 1, with 15 bases in between.

The V and J genes are TRBV6-5 and TRBJ2-2; D is perhaps TRBD2 (5 bases). Trimming cost V 6 bases and J 5 bases, with 13 bases left between them. Germline values: CDR1 MNHEY, CDR2 SVGAGI. CDR3 length: 14 amino acids. The CDR3 DNA follows: TGTGCCAGCAGCATCGGGGTATGGACCGGGGAGCTGTTTTTT. Translation: CASSIGVWTGELFF.

V gene TRBV7-2 combines with J gene TRBJ2-1, with D tentatively TRBD2 (6 bases). This CDR3 contains 15 residues. Germline V gene lookup returns CDR1 SGHTA and CDR2 FQGNSA. Trimming took off 5 bases at V and 16 bases at J, with 27 bases between the two ends. The CDR3 DNA follows: TGTGCCAGCAGCCCACGGGGGATTGGTAATAGCGGCCTTTTCTTC. Amino acid sequence: CASSPRGIGNSGLFF.

This clone was found a few times. The J gene is TRBJ1-6, the V gene TRBV7-2, with TRBD1 matching over 8 bases. J was trimmed by 6 bases and V by 5 bases; bases with no gene match: 3. The CDR3 totals 14 residues. The V gene's germline CDR1 is SGHTA and CDR2 FQGNSA. CDR3 loop: CASSRTGSNSPLHF. CDR3 nucleotide sequence: TGTGCCAGCAGCCGGACAGGGAGTAATTCACCCCTCCACTTT. Filled out from reference TRBV7-2 and TRBJ1-6, the complete variable domain reads GAGVSQSPSNKVTEKGKDVELRCDPISGHTALYWYRQSLGQGLEFLIYFQGNSAPDKSGLPSDRFSAERTGGSVSTLTIQRTQQEDSAVYLCASSRTGSNSPLHFGNGTRLTVT.